This T cell receptor beta chain was sequenced in a study of CD8 T cells in Susac syndrome. While serving as controls, healthy donors were matched for age and sex. The CDR3 sequence is 17 residues long. CDR1 and CDR2 from the germline V gene are LGHDT and YNNKEL (reference sequence). The V gene lost 0 bases and the J gene lost 0 bases, with 14 bases spanning the gap. Random hexamers served to reverse transcribe roughly 0.45 to 1 ug RNA. Amplification of TCR beta CDR3 across 54 Vbeta and 13 Jbeta was performed with immunoSEQ multiplex PCR. TCRdb redid the calling of the immunoSEQ multiplex PCR reads with MiXCR, one entry per CDR3 protein. The repertoire has 150,000 to 200,000 distinct CDR3 sequences, roughly nine tenths of them found once; the top ten carry 0.065% to 0.1%.

This sequence was found in a human donor in good health. This chain joins TRBV3-1 and TRBJ1-1, with D perhaps TRBD1 (5 bases). Sequenced sample: CD4+ T cells from PBMCs. CDR3 loop: CASSQEWGSGMNTEAFF. CDR3 in DNA: TGTGCCAGCAGCCAAGAATGGGGCTCGGGGATGAACACTGAAGCTTTCTTT.